These 15 T cell receptor beta chains originate from one sample sequenced in a study of cytomegalovirus exposure and HLA in healthy donors. A multiplex PCR was run with 60 Vbeta primers and 13 Jbeta primers. TCRdb's copy holds only in-frame clones and misses some; the assay was immunoSEQ multiplex PCR. The profile shows hundreds of thousands of clones, around 79% of them singletons. The specimen sequenced was PBMCs. The origin of the receptors is a man aged 18 to 35 in good health and CMV-seronegative.

The rearrangement links TRBV7-8 to TRBJ2-7; weak D call: TRBD1 (5 bases). The CDR3 is made up of 15 amino acids. Germline V gene sequence: CDR1 SGHVS, CDR2 FQNEAQ. Trimming shortened V by 0 bases and J by 2 bases, and 11 bases separated the two germline ends. CDR3: CASSLAQGRAYEQYF. In nucleotides, the CDR3 is TGTGCCAGCAGCTTAGCCCAGGGTCGAGCCTACGAGCAGTACTTC.

The chain has TRBV5-6 and TRBJ1-2, with a tentative D call TRBD1 (6 bases). The CDR3 is 13 amino acids. From germline, CDR1 is SGHDT and CDR2 YYEEEE. The V gene lost 3 bases and the J gene lost 6 bases, with 12 bases spanning the gap. CDR3 amino acids: CASSSGQIDGYTF. The DNA for the CDR3 is TGTGCCAGCAGCTCTGGACAGATCGATGGCTACACCTTC.

This chain connects TRBV4-3 to TRBJ2-7; 12 bases agree with TRBD2. The ends lost 4 bases at V and 6 bases at J; junction bases unmatched: 4. Germline V gene lookup returns CDR1 LGHNA and CDR2 YSLEER. The CDR3 has 14 residues. The CDR3: CASSPGLAGSEQYF. The CDR3, as DNA: TGCGCCAGCAGCCCCGGACTAGCGGGAAGCGAGCAGTACTTC.

The V gene is TRBV7-2, the J gene TRBJ2-3; D not certain. Looked up from germline, CDR1 is SGHTA and CDR2 is FQGNSA. The CDR3 loop spans 14 amino acids. The V gene lost 2 bases and the J gene lost 2 bases, with 8 bases spanning the gap. The CDR3 reads CASSLTTTTDTQYF. The CDR3 DNA is TGTGCCAGCAGCTTAACAACAACCACAGATACGCAGTATTTT. The variable domain in full, completed from reference TRBV7-2 and TRBJ2-3, reads GAGVSQSPSNKVTEKGKDVELRCDPISGHTALYWYRQSLGQGLEFLIYFQGNSAPDKSGLPSDRFSAERTGGSVSTLTIQRTQQEDSAVYLCASSLTTTTDTQYFGPGTRLTVL.

The chain combines TRBV7-2 with TRBJ2-4; TRBD2 agrees at 8 bases. Germline trimming cut 5 bases from V and 9 bases from J; bases unmatched to any gene: 12. CDR1 is SGHTA, CDR2 FQGNSA, per germline. The CDR3 loop spans 15 amino acids. The CDR3 nucleotides read TGTGCCAGCAGCCCCCCCCGGGAGGGCCGGGGCATTCAGTACTTC. It specifies CASSPPREGRGIQYF.

V and J are TRBV5-1 and TRBJ2-2, with 8 positions matching TRBD1. This CDR3 contains 15 residues. V lost 0 bases and J lost 6; bases outside the gene matches: 4. Germline CDR1 reads SGHRS; CDR2 reads YFSETQ. CDR3 loop: CASSLEGRGPGELFF. As DNA, the CDR3 is TGCGCCAGCAGCTTGGAAGGCAGGGGGCCCGGGGAGCTGTTTTTT. Together with reference TRBV5-1 and TRBJ2-2, the CDR3 gives the full variable domain: KAGVTQTPRYLIKTRGQQVTLSCSPISGHRSVSWYQQTPGQGLQFLFEYFSETQRNKGNFPGRFSGRQFSNSRSEMNVSTLELGDSALYLCASSLEGRGPGELFFGEGSRLTVL.

The chain links TRBV7-3 to TRBJ1-2, with 7 bases aligning to TRBD1. The CDR3 runs to 13 residues. Trimming at V came to 5 bases and at J to 2 bases, leaving 2 bases not matched to a gene. The germline CDR1 and CDR2 sequences are SGHTA and FQGTGA. CDR3 coding DNA: TGTGCCAGCAGCCGGGGACAGAACTATGGCTACACCTTC. Amino acids: CASSRGQNYGYTF.

This chain uses TRBV19 with TRBJ1-5, with TRBD1 identical over 7 bases. Per the germline V gene, CDR1 is LNHDA and CDR2 is SQIVND (reference sequence). Losses at the gene ends were 5 bases for V and 7 bases for J; bases not matched to a gene: 5. The CDR3 spans 13 residues. The CDR3 reads CASSLRQGQPQHF. CDR3 coding DNA: TGTGCCAGTAGTCTAAGACAGGGACAGCCCCAGCATTTT.

The chain combines TRBV7-9 with TRBJ1-1, with D tentatively TRBD1 (6 bases). V lost 4 bases, J lost 6 bases, and 12 bases lay in between. CDR3 size: 13 residues. Germline loops: CDR1 SEHNR, CDR2 FQNEAQ (reference sequence). The CDR3 protein is CASSYPGAPEAFF. CDR3 bases: TGTGCCAGCAGCTACCCAGGGGCCCCTGAAGCTTTCTTT.

Notes on this clone: Distinct nucleotide sequences in the sample also encode this CDR3. CDR3 residues: CASSLGQGGYEQYF. As DNA, the CDR3 is TGCGCCAGCAGCTTGGGTCAGGGCGGCTACGAGCAGTACTTC. The chain links TRBV5-1 to TRBJ2-7; tentative D call: TRBD1 (5 bases). With 0 bases removed from V and 3 bases from J, the gap between germline ends came to 10 bases. Germline V CDR1 and CDR2: SGHRS, YFSETQ. This CDR3 is 14 amino acids long.

The V call is TRBV18, the J call TRBJ2-4; TRBD1 matches at 8 bases. Germline lookup yields CDR1 KGHSH and CDR2 LQKENI. After removal of 3 bases from V and 1 base from J, the junction contained 2 bases not matched to a gene. The CDR3 covers 15 residues. DNA of the CDR3: TGTGCCAGCTCACCCCAGGGGGCGGCCAAAAACATTCAGTACTTC. Protein product: CASSPQGAAKNIQYF.

This clone has only one observation. V is TRBV9 and J is TRBJ2-3, with TRBD2 matching over 9 bases. Germline values: CDR1 SGDLS, CDR2 YYNGEE. With 4 bases clipped from V and 1 base from J, the junction kept 7 bases outside the gene matches. The CDR3 loop spans 16 amino acids. The CDR3 region is CASSPRGGRGTDTQYF. CDR3 DNA sequence: TGTGCCAGCAGCCCACGGGGCGGGAGGGGCACAGATACGCAGTATTTT.

This clone was seen more than once but under ten times. The V gene is TRBV28, the J gene TRBJ2-2, with 15 nucleotides matching TRBD2. Germline V gives CDR1 MDHEN, CDR2 SYDVKM. Trimming at V came to 2 bases and at J to 0 bases, leaving 4 bases not matched to a gene. This CDR3 spans 19 amino acids. The CDR3 DNA follows: TGTGCCAGCAGTTTAGGGGGACTAGCGGGGGGAACGAACACCGGGGAGCTGTTTTTT. It codes for CASSLGGLAGGTNTGELFF. Looking up the rest from reference TRBV28 and TRBJ2-2 gives the full variable domain: DVKVTQSSRYLVKRTGEKVFLECVQDMDHENMFWYRQDPGLGLRLIYFSYDVKMKEKGDIPEGYSVSREKKERFSLILESASTNQTSMYLCASSLGGLAGGTNTGELFFGEGSRLTVL.

This clone was seen a single time. This chain connects TRBV29-1 to TRBJ1-2; 12 bases are a match to TRBD1. Germline V lookup: CDR1 SQVTM, CDR2 ANQGSEA. This CDR3 contains 15 residues. Germline trimming cut 6 bases from V and 7 bases from J; bases unmatched to any gene: 12. The chain's CDR3 is CSVDSGTGGAGGYTF. The CDR3 coding sequence is TGCAGCGTAGATTCCGGGACAGGGGGCGCGGGTGGCTACACCTTC.

The V call is TRBV9, the J call TRBJ2-1; 8 bases are a match to TRBD2. Germline CDR1 SGDLS, CDR2 YYNGEE. The trim removed 1 base at V and 9 bases at J, leaving 9 bases unmatched. This CDR3 has 15 amino acids. CDR3 region: CASSVSSGYLGEQFF. CDR3 bases: TGTGCCAGCAGCGTATCTAGCGGGTATTTGGGTGAGCAGTTCTTC.